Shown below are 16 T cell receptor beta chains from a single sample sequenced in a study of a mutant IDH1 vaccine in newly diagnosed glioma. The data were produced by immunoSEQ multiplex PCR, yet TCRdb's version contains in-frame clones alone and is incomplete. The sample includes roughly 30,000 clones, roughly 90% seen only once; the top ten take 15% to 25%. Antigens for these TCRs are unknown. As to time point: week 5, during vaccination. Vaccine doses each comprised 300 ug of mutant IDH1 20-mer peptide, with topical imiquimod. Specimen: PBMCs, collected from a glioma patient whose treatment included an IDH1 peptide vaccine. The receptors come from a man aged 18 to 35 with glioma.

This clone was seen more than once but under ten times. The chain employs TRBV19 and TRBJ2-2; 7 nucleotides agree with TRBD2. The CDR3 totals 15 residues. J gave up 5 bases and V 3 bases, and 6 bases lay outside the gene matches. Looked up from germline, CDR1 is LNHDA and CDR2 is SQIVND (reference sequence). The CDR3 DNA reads TGTGCCAGTAGTATGCCGGCCGGGGGGACCGGGGAGCTGTTTTTT. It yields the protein CASSMPAGGTGELFF.

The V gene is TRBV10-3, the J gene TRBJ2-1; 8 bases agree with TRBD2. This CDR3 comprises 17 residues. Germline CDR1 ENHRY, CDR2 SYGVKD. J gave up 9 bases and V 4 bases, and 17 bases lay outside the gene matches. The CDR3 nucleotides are TGTGCCATCAGTGGGGCCGACGGGAGCGGGAGCGCAGGTGAGCAGTTCTTC. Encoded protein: CAISGADGSGSAGEQFF.

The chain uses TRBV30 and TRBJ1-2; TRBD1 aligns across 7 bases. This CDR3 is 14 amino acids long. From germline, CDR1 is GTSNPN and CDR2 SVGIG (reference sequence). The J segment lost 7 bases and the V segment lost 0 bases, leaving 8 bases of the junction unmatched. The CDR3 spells CAWSVPARGVGYTF. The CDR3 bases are TGTGCCTGGAGTGTCCCCGCCAGGGGGGTTGGCTACACCTTC.

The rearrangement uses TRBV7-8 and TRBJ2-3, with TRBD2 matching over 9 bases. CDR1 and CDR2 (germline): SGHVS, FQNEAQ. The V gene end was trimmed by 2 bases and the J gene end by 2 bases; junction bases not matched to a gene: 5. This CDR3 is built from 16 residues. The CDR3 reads CASSLQASGDTDTQYF. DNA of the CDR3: TGTGCCAGCAGCTTACAGGCTAGCGGGGACACAGATACGCAGTATTTT. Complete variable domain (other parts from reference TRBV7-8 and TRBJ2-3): GAGVSQSPRYKVAKRGQDVALRCDPISGHVSLFWYQQALGQGPEFLTYFQNEAQLDKSGLPSDRFFAERPEGSVSTLKIQRTQQEDSAVYLCASSLQASGDTDTQYFGPGTRLTVL.

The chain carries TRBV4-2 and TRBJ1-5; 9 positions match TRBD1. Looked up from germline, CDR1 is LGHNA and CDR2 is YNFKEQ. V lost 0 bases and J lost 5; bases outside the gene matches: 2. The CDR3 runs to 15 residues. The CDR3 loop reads CASSQEGTGYQPQHF. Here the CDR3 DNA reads TGTGCCAGCAGCCAAGAAGGGACAGGGTATCAGCCCCAGCATTTT.

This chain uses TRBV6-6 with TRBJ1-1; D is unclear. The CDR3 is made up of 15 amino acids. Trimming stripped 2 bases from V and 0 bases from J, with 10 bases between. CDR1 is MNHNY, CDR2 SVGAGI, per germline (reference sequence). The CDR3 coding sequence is TGTGCCAGCAGTTACCCCCAGGCCATGAACACTGAAGCTTTCTTT. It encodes CASSYPQAMNTEAFF.

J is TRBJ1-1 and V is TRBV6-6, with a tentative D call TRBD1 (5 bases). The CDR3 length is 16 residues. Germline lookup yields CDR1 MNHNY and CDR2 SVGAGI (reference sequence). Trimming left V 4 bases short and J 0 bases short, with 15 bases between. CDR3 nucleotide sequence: TGTGCCAGCAGTTCCCAATGGGGCGCTATGAACACTGAAGCTTTCTTT. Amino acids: CASSSQWGAMNTEAFF.

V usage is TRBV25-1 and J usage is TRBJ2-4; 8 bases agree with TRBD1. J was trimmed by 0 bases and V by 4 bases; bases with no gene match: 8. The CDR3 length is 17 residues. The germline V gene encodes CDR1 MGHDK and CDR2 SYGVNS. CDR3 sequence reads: CASSGPDRDLAKNIQYF. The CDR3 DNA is TGTGCCAGCAGTGGCCCGGACAGGGACCTAGCCAAAAACATTCAGTACTTC.

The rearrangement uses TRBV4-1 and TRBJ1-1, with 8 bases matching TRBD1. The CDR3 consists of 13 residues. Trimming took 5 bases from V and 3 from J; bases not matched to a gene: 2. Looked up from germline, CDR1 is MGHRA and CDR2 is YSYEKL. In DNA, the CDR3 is TGCGCCAGCAGCGAGACAGGGGACACTGAAGCTTTCTTT. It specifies CASSETGDTEAFF.

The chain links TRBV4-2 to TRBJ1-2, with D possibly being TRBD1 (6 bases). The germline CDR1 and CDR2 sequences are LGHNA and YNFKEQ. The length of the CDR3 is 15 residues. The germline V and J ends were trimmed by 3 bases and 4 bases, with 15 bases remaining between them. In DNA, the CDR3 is TGTGCCAGCAGCCACCCCTCGGGGGCGCGCTATGGCTACACCTTC. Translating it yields CASSHPSGARYGYTF.

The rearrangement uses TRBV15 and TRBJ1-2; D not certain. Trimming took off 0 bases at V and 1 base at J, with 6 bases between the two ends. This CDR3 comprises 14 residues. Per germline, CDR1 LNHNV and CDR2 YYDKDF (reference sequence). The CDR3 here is CATSRDPDNYGYTF. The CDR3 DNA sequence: TGTGCCACCAGCAGAGATCCGGATAACTATGGCTACACCTTC.

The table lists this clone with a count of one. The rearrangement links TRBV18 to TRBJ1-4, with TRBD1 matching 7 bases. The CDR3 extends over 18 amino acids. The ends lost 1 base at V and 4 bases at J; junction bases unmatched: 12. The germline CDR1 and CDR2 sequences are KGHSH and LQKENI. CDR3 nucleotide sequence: TGTGCCAGCTCACCACGGGTCGTGAGACAGGGCAGTAATGAAAAACTGTTTTTT. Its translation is CASSPRVVRQGSNEKLFF.

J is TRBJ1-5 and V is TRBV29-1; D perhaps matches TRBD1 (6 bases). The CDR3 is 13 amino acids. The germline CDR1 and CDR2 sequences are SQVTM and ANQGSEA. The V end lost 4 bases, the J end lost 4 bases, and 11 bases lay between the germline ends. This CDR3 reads CSVAPGANQPQHF. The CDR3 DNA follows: TGCAGCGTTGCCCCAGGGGCAAATCAGCCCCAGCATTTT.

CDR3 in amino acids: CAWMGGNTGELFF. In DNA form, the CDR3 reads TGTGCCTGGATGGGAGGGAACACCGGGGAGCTGTTTTTT. The J gene is TRBJ2-2, the V gene TRBV30; possibly TRBD2 for D (6 bases). With 4 bases removed from V and 1 base from J, the gap between germline ends came to 7 bases. The germline V gene encodes CDR1 GTSNPN and CDR2 SVGIG (reference sequence). The CDR3 consists of 13 residues.

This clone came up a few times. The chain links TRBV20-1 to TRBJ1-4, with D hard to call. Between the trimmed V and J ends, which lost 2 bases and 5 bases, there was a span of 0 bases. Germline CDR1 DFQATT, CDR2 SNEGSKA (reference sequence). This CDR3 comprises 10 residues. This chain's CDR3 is CSARNEKLFF. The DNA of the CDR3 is TGCAGTGCTAGAAATGAAAAACTGTTTTTT.

CDR3 loop: CASSPKPGLGEETQYF. The CDR3 region has the DNA TGTGCCAGCAGCCCGAAGCCAGGACTAGGTGAAGAGACCCAGTACTTC. The chain couples TRBV5-6 to TRBJ2-5; 7 bases are shared with TRBD2. This CDR3 region has 16 residues. J lost 3 bases, V lost 4 bases, and 12 bases had no gene match. Germline values: CDR1 SGHDT, CDR2 YYEEEE. Supplemented by reference TRBV5-6 and TRBJ2-5, the full variable domain reads DAGVTQSPTHLIKTRGQQVTLRCSPKSGHDTVSWYQQALGQGPQFIFQYYEEEERQRGNFPDRFSGHQFPNYSSELNVNALLLGDSALYLCASSPKPGLGEETQYFGPGTRLLVL.